A single sample gave rise to the 4 T cell receptor beta chains below, sequenced in a study of blood T cells in healthy people across ages. Next came a second PCR, run for about 7 to 11 cycles, which used a sample-barcoded 5' primer along with a J-beta primer mix. TCRdb re-analysed the 5' RACE reads in MiXCR, keeping a single row per CDR3 protein. The profile shows approximately 780,000 distinct CDR3 sequences, roughly 26% of them singletons. The same data also contributed to another study, on T cells of mothers and their children.

The specimen sequenced was blood. These receptor sequences come from a boy aged 5 to 17 in good health.

This chain links TRBV12-3 or TRBV12-4 with TRBJ1-4, with no clear D. V shed 3 bases and J shed 7 bases, with 9 bases lying between them. The CDR3 is 13 amino acids. In DNA, the CDR3 is TGTGCCAGCAGTTTCTGGCTCCGTGAAAAACTGTTTTTT. Its protein product is CASSFWLREKLFF.

This clonotype was seen more than once but under ten times. This chain joins TRBV6-5 and TRBJ2-3; D ambiguous. CDR1 MNHEY and CDR2 SVGAGI come from the germline V gene. V was pared by 7 bases and J by 5 bases, with 7 bases between. The CDR3 has 11 residues. The CDR3 sequence is CASTREDTQYF. CDR3 nucleotide sequence: TGTGCCAGCACACGCGAAGATACGCAGTATTTT.

The chain combines TRBV28 with TRBJ2-5, with TRBD1 matching over 7 bases. The J call may be faulty, since TRBJ2-1 better matches the DNA end. The CDR3 totals 15 residues. CDR1 is MDHEN, CDR2 SYDVKM, per germline. Here the CDR3 reads CASSLLTGRDNEQFF. In DNA, the CDR3 is TGTGCCAGCAGTTTATTGACAGGGAGAGACAATGAGCAGTTCTTC.

The genes are TRBV10-3 and TRBJ2-4; possibly TRBD1 for D (6 bases). CDR3 length equals 13 residues. Germline V gene data show CDR1 as ENHRY and CDR2 as SYGVKD. DNA for the CDR3: TGTGCTACAACAGGGAATACCAAAAACATTCAGTACTTC. The encoded protein is CATTGNTKNIQYF.